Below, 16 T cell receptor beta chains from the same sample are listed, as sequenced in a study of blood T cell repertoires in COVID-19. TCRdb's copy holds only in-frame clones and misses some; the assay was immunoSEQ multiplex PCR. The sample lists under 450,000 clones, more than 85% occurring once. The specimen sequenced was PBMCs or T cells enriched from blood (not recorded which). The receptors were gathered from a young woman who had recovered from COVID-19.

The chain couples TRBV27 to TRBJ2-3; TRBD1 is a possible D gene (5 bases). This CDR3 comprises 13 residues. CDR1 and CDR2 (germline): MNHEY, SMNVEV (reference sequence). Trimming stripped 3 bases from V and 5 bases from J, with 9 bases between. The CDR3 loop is CASSFRVGDTQYF. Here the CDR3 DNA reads TGTGCCAGCAGTTTCAGGGTCGGAGATACGCAGTATTTT.

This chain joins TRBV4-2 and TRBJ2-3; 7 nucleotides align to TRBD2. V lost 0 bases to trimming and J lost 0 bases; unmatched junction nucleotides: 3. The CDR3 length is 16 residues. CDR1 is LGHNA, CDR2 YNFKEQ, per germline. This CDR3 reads CASSQERAGSTDTQYF. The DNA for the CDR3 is TGTGCCAGCAGCCAAGAAAGAGCGGGGAGCACAGATACGCAGTATTTT.

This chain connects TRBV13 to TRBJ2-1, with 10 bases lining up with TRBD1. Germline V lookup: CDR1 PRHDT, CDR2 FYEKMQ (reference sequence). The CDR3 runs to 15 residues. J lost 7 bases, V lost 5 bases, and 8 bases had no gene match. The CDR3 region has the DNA TGTGCCAGCAGCCGCCTCTGGACAGGGGGGAATGAGCAGTTCTTC. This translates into CASSRLWTGGNEQFF.

CDR3 residues: CASSDFGQTRTYEQYF. CDR3 coding DNA: TGCGCCAGCAGCGACTTTGGGCAGACTAGAACCTACGAGCAGTACTTC. The rearrangement uses TRBV5-1 and TRBJ2-7; D is possibly TRBD2 (6 bases). The CDR3 loop spans 16 amino acids. The ends were cut back, 4 bases at V and 2 bases at J, with 19 bases in the middle. Germline lookup yields CDR1 SGHRS and CDR2 YFSETQ.

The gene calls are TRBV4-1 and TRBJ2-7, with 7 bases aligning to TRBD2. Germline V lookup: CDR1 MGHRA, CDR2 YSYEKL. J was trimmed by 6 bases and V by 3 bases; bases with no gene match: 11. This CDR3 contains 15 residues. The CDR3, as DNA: TGCGCCAGCAGCCACTCCGGGACTATGCCTTCCGAGCAGTACTTC. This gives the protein CASSHSGTMPSEQYF.

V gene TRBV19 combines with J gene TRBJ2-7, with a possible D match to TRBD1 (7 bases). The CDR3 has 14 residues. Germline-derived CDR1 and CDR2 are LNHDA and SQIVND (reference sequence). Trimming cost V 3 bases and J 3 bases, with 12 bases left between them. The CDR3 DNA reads TGTGCCAGTAGTATCGGAGGGACAGACTACGAGCAGTACTTC. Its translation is CASSIGGTDYEQYF. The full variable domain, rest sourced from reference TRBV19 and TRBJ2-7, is DGGITQSPKYLFRKEGQNVTLSCEQNLNHDAMYWYRQDPGQGLRLIYYSQIVNDFQKGDIAEGYSVSREKKESFPLTVTSAQKNPTAFYLCASSIGGTDYEQYFGPGTRLTVT.

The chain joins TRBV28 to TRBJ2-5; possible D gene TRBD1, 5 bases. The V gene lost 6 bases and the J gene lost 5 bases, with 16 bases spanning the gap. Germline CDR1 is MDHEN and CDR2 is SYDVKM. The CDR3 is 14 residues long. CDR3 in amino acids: CASSPRQNLETQYF. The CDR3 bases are TGTGCCAGCAGCCCCCGACAGAACCTCGAGACCCAGTACTTC.

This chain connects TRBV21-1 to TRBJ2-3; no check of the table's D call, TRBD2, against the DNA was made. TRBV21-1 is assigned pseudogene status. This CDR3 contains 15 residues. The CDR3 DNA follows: TGTGCCAGCATCAGCGCCGGACTAAACACAGATACGCAGTATTTT. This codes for CASISAGLNTDTQYF.

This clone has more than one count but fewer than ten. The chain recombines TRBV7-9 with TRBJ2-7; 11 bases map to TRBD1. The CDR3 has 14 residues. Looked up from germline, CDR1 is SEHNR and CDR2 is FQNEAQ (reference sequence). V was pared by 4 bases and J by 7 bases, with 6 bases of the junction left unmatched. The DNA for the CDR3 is TGTGCCAGCAGCTCCGGGACAGGGGGTCGGGAGCAGTACTTC. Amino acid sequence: CASSSGTGGREQYF.

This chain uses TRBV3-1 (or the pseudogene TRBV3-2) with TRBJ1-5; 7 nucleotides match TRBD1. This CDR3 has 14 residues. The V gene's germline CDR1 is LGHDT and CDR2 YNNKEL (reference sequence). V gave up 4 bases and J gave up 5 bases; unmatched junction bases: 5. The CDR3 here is CASSPTGFHQPQHF. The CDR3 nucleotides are TGTGCCAGCAGCCCGACAGGGTTCCATCAGCCCCAGCATTTT.

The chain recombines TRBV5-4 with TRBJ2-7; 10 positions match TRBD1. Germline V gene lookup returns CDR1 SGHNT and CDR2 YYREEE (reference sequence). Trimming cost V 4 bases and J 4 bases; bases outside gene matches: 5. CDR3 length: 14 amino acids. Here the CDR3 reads CASSLGQGEYEQYF. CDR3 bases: TGTGCCAGCAGCCTCGGACAGGGGGAGTACGAGCAGTACTTC.

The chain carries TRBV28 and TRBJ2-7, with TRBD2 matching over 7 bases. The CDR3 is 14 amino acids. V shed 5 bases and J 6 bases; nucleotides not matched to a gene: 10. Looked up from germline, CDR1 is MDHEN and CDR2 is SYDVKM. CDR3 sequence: CASSPARETVEQYF. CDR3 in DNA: TGTGCCAGCAGTCCCGCGCGGGAGACGGTCGAGCAGTACTTC. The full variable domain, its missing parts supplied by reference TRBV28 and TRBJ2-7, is DVKVTQSSRYLVKRTGEKVFLECVQDMDHENMFWYRQDPGLGLRLIYFSYDVKMKEKGDIPEGYSVSREKKERFSLILESASTNQTSMYLCASSPARETVEQYFGPGTRLTVT.

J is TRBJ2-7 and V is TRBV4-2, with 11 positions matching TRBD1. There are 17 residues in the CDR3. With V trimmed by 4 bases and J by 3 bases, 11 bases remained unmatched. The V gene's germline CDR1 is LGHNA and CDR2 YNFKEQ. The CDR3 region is CASSPIGRDRGGYEQYF. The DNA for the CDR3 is TGTGCCAGCAGCCCGATTGGAAGGGACAGGGGGGGCTACGAGCAGTACTTC.

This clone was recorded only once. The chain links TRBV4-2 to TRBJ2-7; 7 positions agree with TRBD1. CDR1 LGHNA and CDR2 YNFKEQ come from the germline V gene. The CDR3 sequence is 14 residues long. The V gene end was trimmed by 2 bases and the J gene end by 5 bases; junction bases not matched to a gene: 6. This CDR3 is CASSQNRGSHEQYF. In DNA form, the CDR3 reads TGTGCCAGCAGCCAAAACAGGGGAAGCCACGAGCAGTACTTC.

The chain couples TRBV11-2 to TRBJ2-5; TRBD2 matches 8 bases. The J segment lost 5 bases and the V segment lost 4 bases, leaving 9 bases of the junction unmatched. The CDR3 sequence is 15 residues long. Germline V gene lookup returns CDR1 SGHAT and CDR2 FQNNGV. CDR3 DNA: TGTGCCAGCAGCTCCCCTTCGGGGGGGCCGGAGACCCAGTACTTC. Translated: CASSSPSGGPETQYF.

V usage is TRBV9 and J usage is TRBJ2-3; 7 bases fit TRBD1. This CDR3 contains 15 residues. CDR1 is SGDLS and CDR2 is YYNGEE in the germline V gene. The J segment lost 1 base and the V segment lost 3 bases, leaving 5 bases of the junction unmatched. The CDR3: CASSGSGTGTDTQYF. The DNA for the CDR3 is TGTGCCAGCAGCGGATCCGGGACAGGCACAGATACGCAGTATTTT.